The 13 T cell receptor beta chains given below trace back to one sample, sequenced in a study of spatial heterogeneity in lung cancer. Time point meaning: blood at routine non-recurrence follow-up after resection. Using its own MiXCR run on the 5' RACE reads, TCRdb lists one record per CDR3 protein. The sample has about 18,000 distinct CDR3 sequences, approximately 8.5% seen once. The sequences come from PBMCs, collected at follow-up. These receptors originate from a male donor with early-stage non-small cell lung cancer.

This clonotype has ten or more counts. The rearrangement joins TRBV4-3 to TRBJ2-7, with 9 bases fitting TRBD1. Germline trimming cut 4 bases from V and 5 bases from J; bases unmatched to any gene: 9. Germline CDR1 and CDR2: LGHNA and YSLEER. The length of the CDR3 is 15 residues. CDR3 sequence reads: CASSPGQGGRDEQYF. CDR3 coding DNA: TGCGCCAGCAGCCCGGGACAGGGCGGTAGGGACGAGCAGTACTTC.

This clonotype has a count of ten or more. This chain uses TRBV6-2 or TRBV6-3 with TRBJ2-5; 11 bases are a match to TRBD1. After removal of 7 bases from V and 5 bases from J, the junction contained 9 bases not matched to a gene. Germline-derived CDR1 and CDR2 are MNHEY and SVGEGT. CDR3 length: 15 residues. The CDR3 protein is CASISGQGALETQYF. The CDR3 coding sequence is TGTGCCAGCATTTCCGGACAGGGGGCTTTGGAGACCCAGTACTTC.

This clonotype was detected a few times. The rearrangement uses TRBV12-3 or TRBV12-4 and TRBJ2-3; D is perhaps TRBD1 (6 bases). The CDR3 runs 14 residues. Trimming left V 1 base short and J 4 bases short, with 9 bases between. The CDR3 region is CASSLGGPADTQYF. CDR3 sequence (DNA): TGTGCCAGCAGTTTAGGGGGGCCCGCAGATACGCAGTATTTT.

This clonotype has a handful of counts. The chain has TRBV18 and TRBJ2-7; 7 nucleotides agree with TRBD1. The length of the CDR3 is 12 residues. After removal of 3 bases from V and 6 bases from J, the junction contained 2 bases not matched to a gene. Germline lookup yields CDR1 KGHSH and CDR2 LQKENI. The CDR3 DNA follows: TGTGCCAGCTCACCGAGGGACAGCGAGCAGTACTTC. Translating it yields CASSPRDSEQYF.

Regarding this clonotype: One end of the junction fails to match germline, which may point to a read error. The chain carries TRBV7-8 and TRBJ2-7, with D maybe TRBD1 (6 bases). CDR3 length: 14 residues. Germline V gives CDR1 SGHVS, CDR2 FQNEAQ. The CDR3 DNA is TGTGCCAGCAGCTTAGTGTCACAGGGCTACAAGCAGTACTTC. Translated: CASSLVSQGYKQYF.

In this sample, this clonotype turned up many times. The CDR3 sequence: CASSSETSGRRLYYNEQFF. In DNA, the CDR3 is TGTGCCAGCAGCTCGGAGACTAGCGGGAGGAGGTTGTACTACAATGAGCAGTTCTTC. The V and J genes are TRBV11-2 and TRBJ2-1, with 13 bases fitting TRBD2. V lost 4 bases, J lost 3 bases, and 12 bases stayed unmatched. CDR3 length equals 19 residues. Germline loops: CDR1 SGHAT, CDR2 FQNNGV.

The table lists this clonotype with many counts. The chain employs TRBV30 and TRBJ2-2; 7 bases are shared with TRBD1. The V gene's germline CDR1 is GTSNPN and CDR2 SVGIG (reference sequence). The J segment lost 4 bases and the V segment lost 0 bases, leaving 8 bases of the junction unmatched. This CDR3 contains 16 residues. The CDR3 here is CAWSVRQGLSTGELFF. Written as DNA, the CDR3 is TGTGCCTGGAGTGTTAGACAGGGTTTAAGCACCGGGGAGCTGTTTTTT.

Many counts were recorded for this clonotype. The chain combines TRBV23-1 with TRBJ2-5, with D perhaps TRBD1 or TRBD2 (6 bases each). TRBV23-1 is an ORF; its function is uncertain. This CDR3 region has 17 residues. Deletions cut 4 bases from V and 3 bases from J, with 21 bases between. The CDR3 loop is CASSPRTGTEGEETQYF. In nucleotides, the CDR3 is TGCGCCAGCAGTCCGCGCACGGGTACGGAGGGGGAAGAGACCCAGTACTTC.

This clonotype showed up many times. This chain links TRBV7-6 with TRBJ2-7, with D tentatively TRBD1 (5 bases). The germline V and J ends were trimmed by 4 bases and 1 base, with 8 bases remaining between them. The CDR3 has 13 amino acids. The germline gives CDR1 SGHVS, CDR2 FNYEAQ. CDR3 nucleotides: TGTGCCAGCAGCTCCCAGGGTTCCTACGAGCAGTACTTC. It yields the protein CASSSQGSYEQYF.

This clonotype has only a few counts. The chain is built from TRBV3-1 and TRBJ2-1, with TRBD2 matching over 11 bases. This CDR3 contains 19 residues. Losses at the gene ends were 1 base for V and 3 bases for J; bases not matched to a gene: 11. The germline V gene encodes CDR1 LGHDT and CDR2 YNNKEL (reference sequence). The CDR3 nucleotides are TGTGCCAGCAGCCAAGGCCCATTACTAGCGGGGGCCGTCTACAATGAGCAGTTCTTC. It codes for CASSQGPLLAGAVYNEQFF.

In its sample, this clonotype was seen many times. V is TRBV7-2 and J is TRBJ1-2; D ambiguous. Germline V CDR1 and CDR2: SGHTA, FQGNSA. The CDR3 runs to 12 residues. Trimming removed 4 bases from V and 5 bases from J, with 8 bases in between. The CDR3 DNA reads TGTGCCAGCAGCTCCCAGACGTATGGCTACACCTTC. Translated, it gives CASSSQTYGYTF.

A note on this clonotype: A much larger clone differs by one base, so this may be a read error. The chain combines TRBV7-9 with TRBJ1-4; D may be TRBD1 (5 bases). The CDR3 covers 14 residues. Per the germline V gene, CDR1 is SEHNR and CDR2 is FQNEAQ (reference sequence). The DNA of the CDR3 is TGTGCCGGCAGCTTAAGGGCAGGGAGCGAAAAACTGTTTTTT. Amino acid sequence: CAGSLRAGSEKLFF.

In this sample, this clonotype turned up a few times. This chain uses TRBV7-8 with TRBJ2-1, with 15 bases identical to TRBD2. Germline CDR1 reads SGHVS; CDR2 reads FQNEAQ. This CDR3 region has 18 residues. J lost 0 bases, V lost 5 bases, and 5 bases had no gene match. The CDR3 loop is CASSPGLAGGSSYNEQFF. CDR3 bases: TGTGCCAGCAGCCCCGGACTAGCGGGAGGGAGCTCCTACAATGAGCAGTTCTTC.